These 15 T cell receptor beta chains came from one sample sequenced in a study of chemoradiotherapy in HPV16-positive cancers. Some clones are missing from TCRdb's copy, which holds only in-frame ones; the method was immunoSEQ multiplex PCR. The table includes more than 20,000 clones, around 87% detected once. The sample in question was blood, obtained from a patient who underwent chemoradiotherapy. These receptors came from a human donor with HPV-associated anogenital cancer.

V usage is TRBV5-5 and J usage is TRBJ1-1; no clear D. V was shortened by 0 bases and J by 1 base, with 4 bases between the two germline ends. Germline V gene data show CDR1 as SGHKS and CDR2 as YYEKEE (reference sequence). The CDR3 sequence is 13 residues long. The CDR3 loop is CASSLARNTEAFF. The CDR3 DNA sequence: TGTGCCAGCAGCTTGGCCAGGAACACTGAAGCTTTCTTT.

The chain is built from TRBV10-2 and TRBJ2-7, with TRBD2 matching 8 bases. Germline V CDR1 and CDR2: WSHSY, SAAADI. The CDR3 is made up of 14 amino acids. Trimming took 10 bases from V and 3 from J; bases not matched to a gene: 11. The chain's CDR3 is CATSGLAGLYEQYF. DNA of the CDR3: TGCGCCACCTCAGGGCTAGCGGGCCTCTACGAGCAGTACTTC.

The chain has TRBV5-1 and TRBJ2-7; the match to TRBD2 covers 7 bases. V lost 0 bases to trimming and J lost 7 bases; unmatched junction nucleotides: 1. This CDR3 is built from 12 residues. Per germline, CDR1 SGHRS and CDR2 YFSETQ. The CDR3 loop reads CASSLDGREQYF. CDR3 coding DNA: TGCGCCAGCAGCTTGGACGGGAGGGAGCAGTACTTC.

The rearrangement joins TRBV19 to TRBJ2-3, with TRBD1 as a possible D gene (6 bases). Trimming left V 4 bases short and J 3 bases short, with 17 bases between. Germline-derived CDR1 and CDR2 are LNHDA and SQIVND (reference sequence). CDR3 size: 16 residues. CDR3 bases: TGTGCCAGTAGTACCAGAAGAACAGGGAGAACAGATACGCAGTATTTT. Translation: CASSTRRTGRTDTQYF.

This rearrangement joins TRBV2 to TRBJ2-1; 14 nucleotides line up with TRBD2. Trimming took 6 bases from V and 4 from J; bases not matched to a gene: 8. The V gene's germline CDR1 is SNHLY and CDR2 FYNNEI. The CDR3 has 17 amino acids. The CDR3 loop is CASSPRLAGGNYNEQFF. CDR3 sequence (DNA): TGTGCCAGCAGCCCGCGACTAGCGGGAGGGAATTACAATGAGCAGTTCTTC.

Details on this clone: At one boundary the junction diverges from the germline segment, which might be a read error. The chain has TRBV7-7 and TRBJ2-1, with TRBD2 matching over 10 bases. CDR1 is SSHAT, CDR2 FNYEAQ, per germline (reference sequence). CDR3 length: 16 residues. CDR3 sequence reads: CASSLGLAESYNEQFF. CDR3 DNA sequence: TGTGCTAGCAGCTTAGGACTAGCGGAGTCCTACAATGAGCAGTTCTTC.

The J gene is TRBJ2-7, the V gene TRBV5-1, with D perhaps TRBD1 (6 bases). The germline gives CDR1 SGHRS, CDR2 YFSETQ. This CDR3 has 14 amino acids. The V end was cut by 5 bases, the J end by 5 bases, with 17 bases between. CDR3 nucleotides: TGCGCCAGCAGGCAAAACAGGGTAGTAGACGAGCAGTACTTC. It translates to CASRQNRVVDEQYF.

Comment on this clone: Mismatch with germline at one junction end may stem from a read error. The chain combines TRBV7-7 with TRBJ2-1; weak D call: TRBD2 (7 bases). This CDR3 contains 14 residues. Germline V gives CDR1 SSHAT, CDR2 FNYEAQ (reference sequence). The CDR3 is CASSLGRGANEQFF. In DNA form, the CDR3 reads TGTGCTAGCAGCTTAGGCCGGGGGGCCAATGAGCAGTTCTTC.

In this sample, this clone turned up once. The rearrangement links TRBV5-5 to TRBJ2-3; D not resolved. The length of the CDR3 is 15 residues. Germline-derived CDR1 and CDR2 are SGHKS and YYEKEE (reference sequence). Trimming stripped 0 bases from V and 2 bases from J, with 10 bases between. The CDR3 nucleotides are TGTGCCAGCAGCTTGGCTAGTACCCCCACAGATACGCAGTATTTT. It is translated as CASSLASTPTDTQYF.

The chain carries TRBV7-2 and TRBJ2-3; D possibly corresponds to TRBD1 (6 bases). Germline CDR1 and CDR2: SGHTA and FQGNSA. The CDR3 consists of 14 residues. V was cut by 6 bases and J by 4 bases, with 14 bases left in between. The CDR3 bases are TGTGCCAGCAGTTTGGACAGTATCCCAGATACGCAGTATTTT. Its protein product is CASSLDSIPDTQYF. The whole variable domain, filled in from reference TRBV7-2 and TRBJ2-3, reads GAGVSQSPSNKVTEKGKDVELRCDPISGHTALYWYRQSLGQGLEFLIYFQGNSAPDKSGLPSDRFSAERTGGSVSTLTIQRTQQEDSAVYLCASSLDSIPDTQYFGPGTRLTVL.

A note on this clone: In the same sample, other DNA sequences code for this CDR3. The gene calls are TRBV11-3 and TRBJ2-2; D is ambiguous. The CDR3 has 13 amino acids. The V gene lost 0 bases and the J gene lost 5 bases, with 4 bases spanning the gap. In germline, CDR1 is SGHNT, CDR2 YENEEA. The CDR3 loop is CASSLEGTGELFF. CDR3 sequence (DNA): TGTGCCAGCAGCTTAGAAGGGACCGGGGAGCTGTTTTTT.

V gene TRBV14 combines with J gene TRBJ1-4, with D hard to call. Germline V gene data show CDR1 as SGHDN and CDR2 as FVKESK. The V and J ends lost 6 bases and 0 bases respectively, with 11 bases between them. The CDR3 covers 15 residues. The CDR3 protein is CASSPYTPTNEKLFF. CDR3 nucleotide sequence: TGTGCCAGCAGTCCATACACCCCAACTAATGAAAAACTGTTTTTT.

V is TRBV5-1 and J is TRBJ2-6; possible D gene TRBD1, 5 bases. Per the germline V gene, CDR1 is SGHRS and CDR2 is YFSETQ. CDR3 size: 15 residues. V lost 6 bases and J lost 2, with 12 bases in between. CDR3 residues: CASTTGYAGANVLTF. DNA of the CDR3: TGCGCCAGCACCACAGGATACGCTGGGGCCAACGTCCTGACTTTC.

The V and J genes are TRBV7-9 and TRBJ2-3; 13 bases map to TRBD2. The CDR3 is made up of 17 amino acids. The ends lost 5 bases at V and 3 bases at J; junction bases unmatched: 8. Germline loops: CDR1 SEHNR, CDR2 FQNEAQ (reference sequence). This CDR3 reads CASSPRTSGRGTDTQYF. The CDR3 DNA is TGTGCCAGCAGCCCCAGGACTAGCGGGAGAGGGACAGATACGCAGTATTTT.

The chain employs TRBV7-9 and TRBJ2-5; 8 bases align to TRBD1. The CDR3 covers 14 residues. Trimming took 5 bases from V and 1 from J; bases not matched to a gene: 3. Germline CDR1 and CDR2: SEHNR and FQNEAQ (reference sequence). CDR3 bases: TGTGCCAGCAGCCGGGACAGGACCCAAGAGACCCAGTACTTC. Protein: CASSRDRTQETQYF.